This T cell receptor (beta chain) was found in a study of beta chain features in type 1 diabetes. Expressed TCRB transcripts were sequenced after all isolated RNA was converted to cDNA. Millions of reads was the average for naive, central memory and regulatory T cell samples. Only in-frame clones appear in the TCRdb table, and some are missing; sequencing was by immunoSEQ multiplex PCR. The sample has more than 300,000 clones, 8% to 10% seen once. Study observations and caveats: A greater similarity of naive, central memory and Treg TCRB repertoires was seen among patients than among healthy donors. No resolution was reached here on whether HLA type influences TCRB rearrangement. Shorter TCRB CDR3s, moderately but significantly so, marked every one of the four CD4+ subsets in Type 1 diabetes patients.

The length of the CDR3 is 15 residues. The germline CDR1 and CDR2 sequences are SGHTA and FQGNSA. Losses at the gene ends were 1 base for V and 6 bases for J; bases not matched to a gene: 8. The authors sorted CD4+ naive, central memory, regulatory and stem cell-like memory cells via CD45RO/CCR7/CD25/CD127/CD95/CD27. This clone came up a few times. Its antigen is unidentified. This TCR derives from a man aged 25 to 40 with type 1 diabetes. The rearrangement uses TRBV7-2 and TRBJ2-7, with TRBD1 matching 8 bases. The sample was central memory CD4+ T cells from blood. This CDR3 is CASSLGGQGSAEQYF. The CDR3 region has the DNA TGTGCCAGCAGCTTAGGCGGACAGGGATCCGCCGAGCAGTACTTC.